The table lists the clone carrying this T cell receptor beta chain with a count of one. Its antigen is not identified. Trimming stripped 0 bases from V and 0 bases from J, with 9 bases between. CDR1 and CDR2 (germline): MGHRA, YSYEKL. This CDR3 contains 16 residues. Isolating CD4+ and CD8+ cells involved positive magnetic bead selection on an AutoMACS. Their purity was then checked by flow cytometry. This entry is derived from a study of somatic mutations in cytotoxic T cells in rheumatoid arthritis. At the level of the study: At nearly 100% purity, some V beta antibody-stained T-cell populations were flow-sorted, and these included V beta1+ cells that were sequenced for TCRB. Study-wide findings and caveats: About an eighth of the roughly 60 patients had a largest CD8+ clone above 20% of CD8+ cells. For CD8+ T-cell clonality, rheumatoid arthritis patients and age-matched healthy controls did not differ significantly.

Only in-frame clones appear in the TCRdb table, and some are missing; sequencing was by immunoSEQ multiplex PCR. The table shows some 25,000 clones, with 74% occurring only once. Sequencing input: CD8+ T cells sorted from blood. This receptor was taken from a woman aged 18-29 years in good health. This sequence joins TRBV4-1 and TRBJ2-1, with D perhaps TRBD2 (6 bases). Written as DNA, the CDR3 is TGCGCCAGCAGCCAAGAGGAGGGCTCCTCCTACAATGAGCAGTTCTTC. This translates into CASSQEEGSSYNEQFF.